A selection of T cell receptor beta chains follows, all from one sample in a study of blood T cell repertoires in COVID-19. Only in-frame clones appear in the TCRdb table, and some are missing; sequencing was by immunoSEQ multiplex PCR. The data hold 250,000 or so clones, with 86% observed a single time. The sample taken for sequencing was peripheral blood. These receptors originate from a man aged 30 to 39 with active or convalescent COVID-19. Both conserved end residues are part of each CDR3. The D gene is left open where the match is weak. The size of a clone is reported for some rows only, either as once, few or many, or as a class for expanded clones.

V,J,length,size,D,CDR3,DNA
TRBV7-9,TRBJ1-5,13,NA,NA,CASSFESNQPQHF,TGTGCCAGCAGCTTCGAGAGCAATCAGCCCCAGCATTTT
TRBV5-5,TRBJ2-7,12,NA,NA,CASSFQGYEQYF,TGTGCCAGCAGCTTTCAGGGCTACGAGCAGTACTTC
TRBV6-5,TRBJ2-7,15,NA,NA,CASSYSGGASYEQYF,TGTGCCAGCAGTTACTCTGGAGGGGCCTCCTACGAGCAGTACTTC
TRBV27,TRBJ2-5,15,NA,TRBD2,CASSFARGAGETQYF,TGTGCCAGCAGTTTCGCGCGGGGGGCAGGAGAGACCCAGTACTTC
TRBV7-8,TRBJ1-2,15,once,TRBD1,CASTQEGATSWGYTF,TGTGCCAGCACCCAAGAGGGGGCGACATCTTGGGGCTACACCTTC
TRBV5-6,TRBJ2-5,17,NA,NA,CASSLDGGGGFQETQYF,TGTGCCAGCAGCTTGGACGGGGGCGGGGGTTTCCAAGAGACCCAGTACTTC
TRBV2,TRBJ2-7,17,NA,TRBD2,CASSLQGLAGALSYASF,TGTGCCAGCAGTCTACAGGGACTAGCGGGGGCCCTCTCGTATGCGTCCTTC
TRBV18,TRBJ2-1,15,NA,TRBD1,CASSPRDREYNEQFF,TGTGCCAGCTCACCACGGGACAGGGAATACAATGAGCAGTTCTTC
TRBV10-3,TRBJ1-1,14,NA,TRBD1,CAINFDRAYTEAFF,TGTGCCATCAACTTTGACAGGGCTTACACTGAAGCTTTCTTT
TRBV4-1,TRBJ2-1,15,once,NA,CASSQVGQGINEQFF,TGCGCCAGCAGCCAAGTTGGGCAGGGTATCAATGAGCAGTTCTTC
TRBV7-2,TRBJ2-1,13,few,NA,CASSLTIGNEQFF,TGTGCCAGCAGCTTGACTATCGGCAATGAGCAGTTCTTC
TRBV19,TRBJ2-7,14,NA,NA,CASSIGQGRYEQYF,TGTGCCAGTAGTATCGGGCAGGGCCGCTACGAGCAGTACTTC
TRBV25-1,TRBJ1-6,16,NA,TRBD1,CASSDPGQEINSPLHF,TGTGCCAGCAGTGACCCGGGACAGGAGATTAATTCACCCCTCCACTTT
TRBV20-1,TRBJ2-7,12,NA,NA,CSASPSGYEQYF,TGCAGTGCTAGTCCCAGCGGCTACGAGCAGTACTTC
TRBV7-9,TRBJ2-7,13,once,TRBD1,CASSSGQEYEQYF,TGTGCCAGCAGCTCCGGACAGGAATACGAGCAGTACTTC
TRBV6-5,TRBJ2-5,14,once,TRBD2,CASSYSRGQETQYF,TGTGCCAGCAGTTACTCGCGGGGGCAAGAGACCCAGTACTTC
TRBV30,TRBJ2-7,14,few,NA,CAWSSQGKFYEQYF,TGTGCCTGGAGTTCGCAGGGGAAGTTCTACGAGCAGTACTTC
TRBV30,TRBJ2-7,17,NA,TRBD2,CAWRGIAGATSSYEQYF,TGTGCCTGGAGAGGTATAGCGGGGGCCACGAGCTCCTACGAGCAGTACTTC
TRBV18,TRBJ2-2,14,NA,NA,CASSPGTSVRELFF,TGTGCCAGCAGCCCCGGGACTTCCGTCCGGGAGCTGTTTTTT
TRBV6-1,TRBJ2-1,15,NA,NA,CASSEGIAEYNEQFF,TGTGCCAGCAGTGAAGGAATAGCGGAGTACAATGAGCAGTTCTTC
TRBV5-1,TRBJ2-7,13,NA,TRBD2,CASSSGTSDEQYF,TGCGCCAGCAGCTCTGGGACTAGCGACGAGCAGTACTTC
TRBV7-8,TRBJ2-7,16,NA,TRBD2,CASSKTFSGGASEQYF,TGTGCCAGCAGCAAAACCTTTAGCGGGGGGGCCTCCGAGCAGTACTTC
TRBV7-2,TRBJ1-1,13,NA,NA,CASSSSVNTEAFF,TGTGCCAGCAGCTCCAGCGTGAACACTGAAGCTTTCTTT
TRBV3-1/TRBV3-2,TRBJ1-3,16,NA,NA,CASSHRQAYSGNTIYF,TGTGCCAGCAGCCATAGGCAGGCCTACTCTGGAAACACCATATATTTT
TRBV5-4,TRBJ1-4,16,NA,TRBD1,CASSRSAGTGDEKLFF,TGTGCCAGCAGTCGCTCAGCCGGGACAGGAGATGAAAAACTGTTTTTT
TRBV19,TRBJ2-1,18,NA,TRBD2,CASSRGTSGIAYHNEQFF,TGTGCCAGTAGTCGCGGGACTAGCGGGATCGCCTACCACAATGAGCAGTTCTTC
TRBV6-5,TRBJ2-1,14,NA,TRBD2,CASYPGGLYNEQFF,TGTGCCAGTTACCCGGGGGGGCTGTACAATGAGCAGTTCTTC
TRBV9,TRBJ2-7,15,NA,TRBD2,CASSAIAGGLGEQYF,TGTGCCAGCAGCGCAATAGCGGGGGGGCTTGGGGAGCAGTACTTC
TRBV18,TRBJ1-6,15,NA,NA,CASSQLDSWDSPLHF,TGTGCCAGCTCACAACTCGACAGCTGGGATTCACCCCTCCACTTT
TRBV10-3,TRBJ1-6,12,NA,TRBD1,CAIGQGNSPLHF,TGTGCCATCGGACAGGGCAATTCACCCCTCCACTTT
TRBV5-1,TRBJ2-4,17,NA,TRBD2,CASSQTGGMNSKNIQYF,TGCGCCAGCAGCCAAACGGGGGGGATGAATTCCAAAAACATTCAGTACTTC
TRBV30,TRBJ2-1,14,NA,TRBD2,CAWRLAGGYNEQFF,TGTGCCTGGAGGCTAGCGGGGGGCTACAATGAGCAGTTCTTC
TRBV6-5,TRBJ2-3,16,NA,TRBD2,CASSYSTLAGTDTQYF,TGTGCCAGCAGTTACTCGACCCTAGCGGGCACAGATACGCAGTATTTT
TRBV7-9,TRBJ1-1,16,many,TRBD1,CASSRARDRVNTEAFF,TGTGCCAGCAGCCGGGCCCGGGACAGGGTGAACACTGAAGCTTTCTTT
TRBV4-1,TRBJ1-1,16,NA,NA,CASSQDLRRLWTEAFF,TGCGCCAGCAGCCAAGATCTAAGGAGGTTATGGACTGAAGCTTTCTTT
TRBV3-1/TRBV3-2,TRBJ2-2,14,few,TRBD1,CASRGQGWSGELFF,TGTGCCAGCAGAGGACAGGGTTGGTCCGGGGAGCTGTTTTTT
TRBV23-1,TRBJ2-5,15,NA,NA,CASSRSAGARETQYF,TGCGCCAGCAGTCGGAGTGCAGGGGCGCGAGAGACCCAGTACTTC
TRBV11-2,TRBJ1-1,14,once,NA,CASSSWGGNTEAFF,TGTGCCAGCAGCTCCTGGGGCGGGAACACTGAAGCTTTCTTT
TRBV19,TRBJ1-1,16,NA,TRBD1,CASSIGQGRRGTEAFF,TGTGCCAGTAGTATAGGACAGGGAAGGAGGGGGACTGAAGCTTTCTTT
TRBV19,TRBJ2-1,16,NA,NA,CASSIYEHGAYNEQFF,TGTGCCAGTAGTATTTACGAGCATGGGGCTTACAATGAGCAGTTCTTC
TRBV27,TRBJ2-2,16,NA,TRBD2,CASSFIAGGAPGELFF,TGTGCCAGCAGTTTTATAGCGGGGGGGGCCCCCGGGGAGCTGTTTTTT
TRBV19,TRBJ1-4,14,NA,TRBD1,CASSIATGGEKLFF,TGTGCCAGTAGTATAGCTACAGGGGGTGAAAAACTGTTTTTT
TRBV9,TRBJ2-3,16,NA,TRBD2,CASSALAGLSTDTQYF,TGTGCCAGCAGCGCCTTAGCGGGGCTAAGCACAGATACGCAGTATTTT
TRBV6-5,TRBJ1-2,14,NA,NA,CASRSMGASYGYTF,TGTGCCAGCAGGTCGATGGGAGCTAGCTATGGCTACACCTTC
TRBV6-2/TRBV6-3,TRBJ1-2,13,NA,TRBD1,CASSRQGIYGYTF,TGTGCCAGCAGTCGACAGGGTATCTATGGCTACACCTTC
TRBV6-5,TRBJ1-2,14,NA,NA,CASSPGFPHYGYTF,TGTGCCAGCAGCCCCGGTTTTCCGCACTATGGCTACACCTTC
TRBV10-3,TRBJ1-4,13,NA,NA,CAIILSFREKLFF,TGTGCCATCATCTTAAGCTTCCGAGAAAAACTGTTTTTT
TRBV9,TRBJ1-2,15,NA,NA,CASSAEDRLDYGYTF,TGTGCCAGCAGCGCGGAAGACAGGCTGGACTATGGCTACACCTTC
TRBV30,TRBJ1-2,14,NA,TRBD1,CAWSTRTGGFGYTF,TGTGCCTGGAGTACCCGGACAGGGGGCTTCGGCTACACCTTC
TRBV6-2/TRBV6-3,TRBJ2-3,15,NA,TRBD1,CASSYSTRGPDTQYF,TGTGCCAGCAGTTACTCGACCAGGGGGCCAGATACGCAGTATTTT
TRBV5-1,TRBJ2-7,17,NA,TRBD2,CASSSETSGGAIDEQYF,TGCGCCAGCAGCTCGGAAACTAGCGGGGGGGCCATCGACGAGCAGTACTTC
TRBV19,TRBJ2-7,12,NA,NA,CASKTQYYEQYF,TGTGCCAGTAAAACCCAGTACTACGAGCAGTACTTC
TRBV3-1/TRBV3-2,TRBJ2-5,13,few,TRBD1,CASSPQGLETQYF,TGTGCCAGCAGCCCACAGGGGCTAGAGACCCAGTACTTC
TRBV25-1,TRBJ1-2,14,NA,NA,CASSKSGGTGGYTF,TGTGCCAGCAGTAAAAGCGGGGGTACAGGCGGCTACACCTTC
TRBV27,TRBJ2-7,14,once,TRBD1,CASKRTGPSYEQYF,TGTGCCAGCAAACGGACAGGGCCATCCTACGAGCAGTACTTC